This T cell receptor (beta chain) was recorded in a study of shared clonotypes between healthy human individuals. Sequencing was performed with immunoSEQ multiplex PCR; in TCRdb, only in-frame clones are kept and a portion is missing. Of roughly 2.5 million clones in the sample, approximately 90% are singletons; the top ten hold more than 0.12%. Comment on this clone: In the same sample, other DNA sequences code for this CDR3.

Among the donors, all were Caucasian adults who lived in Nashville, Tennessee. Germline CDR1 is MNHEY and CDR2 is SVGAGI. With 5 bases clipped from V and 2 bases from J, the junction kept 1 base outside the gene matches. There are 13 residues in the CDR3. The TCR comes from a man younger than 35 in good health. The material sequenced was naive CD4+ T cells sorted from blood. Subset of the sample: CD45RA+ positively selected. The V gene is TRBV6-5, the J gene TRBJ2-5; TRBD1 aligns across 8 bases. The CDR3 spells CASSRTGQETQYF. The CDR3 DNA sequence: TGTGCCAGCAGTAGGACAGGGCAAGAGACCCAGTACTTC.